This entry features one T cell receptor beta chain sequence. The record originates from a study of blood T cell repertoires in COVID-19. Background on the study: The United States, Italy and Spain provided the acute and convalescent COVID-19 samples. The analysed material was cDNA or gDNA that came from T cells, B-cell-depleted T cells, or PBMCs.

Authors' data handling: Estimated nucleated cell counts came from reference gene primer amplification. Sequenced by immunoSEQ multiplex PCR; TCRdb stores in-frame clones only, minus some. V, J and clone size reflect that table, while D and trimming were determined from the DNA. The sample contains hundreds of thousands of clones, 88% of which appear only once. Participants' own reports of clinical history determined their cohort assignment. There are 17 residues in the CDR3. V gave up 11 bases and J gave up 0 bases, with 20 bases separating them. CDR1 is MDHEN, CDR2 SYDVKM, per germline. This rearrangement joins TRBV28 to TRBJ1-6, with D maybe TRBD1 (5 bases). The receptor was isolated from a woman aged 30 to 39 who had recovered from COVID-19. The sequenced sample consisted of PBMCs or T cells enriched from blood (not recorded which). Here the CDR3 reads CASLRRGTASYNSPLHF. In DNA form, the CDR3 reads TGTGCCTCCCTACGCCGGGGGACGGCCTCCTATAATTCACCCCTCCACTTT.